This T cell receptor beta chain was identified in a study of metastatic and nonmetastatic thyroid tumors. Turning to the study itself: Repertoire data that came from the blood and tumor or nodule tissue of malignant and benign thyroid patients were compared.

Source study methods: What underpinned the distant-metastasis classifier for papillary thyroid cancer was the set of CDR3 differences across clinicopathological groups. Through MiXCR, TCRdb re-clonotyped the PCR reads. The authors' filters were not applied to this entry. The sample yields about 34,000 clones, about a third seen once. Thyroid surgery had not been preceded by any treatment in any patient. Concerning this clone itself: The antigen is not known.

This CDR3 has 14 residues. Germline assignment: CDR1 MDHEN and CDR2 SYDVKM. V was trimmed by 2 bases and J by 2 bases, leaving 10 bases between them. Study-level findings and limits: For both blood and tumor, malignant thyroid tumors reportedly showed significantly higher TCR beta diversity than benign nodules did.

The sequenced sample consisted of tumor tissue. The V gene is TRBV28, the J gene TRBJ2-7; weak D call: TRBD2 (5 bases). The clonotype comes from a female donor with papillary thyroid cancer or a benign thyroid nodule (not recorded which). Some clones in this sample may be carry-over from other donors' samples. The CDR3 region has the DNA TGTGCCAGCAGTTTAGGTTTGCGGGCCTACGAGCAGTACTTC. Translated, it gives CASSLGLRAYEQYF.